This TCR beta chain emerged from a study of T-cell reconstitution after alpha-beta-depleted transplantation in children. Construction of the TCRbeta library involved unique molecular identifiers. TCRdb re-called the PCR reads through MiXCR, storing one row per CDR3 protein. The sample lists hundreds of thousands of distinct CDR3 sequences; 16% were seen once. Germline loops: CDR1 MRHNA, CDR2 SNTAGT. There are 14 residues in the CDR3. The V end was cut by 6 bases, the J end by 2 bases, with 11 bases between. At least ten counts were recorded for this clonotype. This receptor was obtained from a human donor who donated a stem cell graft to a child with acute myeloid leukemia. The chain combines TRBV6-4 with TRBJ2-1; D unresolved. Sequenced material: PBMCs from the stem cell graft donor, taken from the stem cell graft. The CDR3 is CASRGHEPYNEQFF. Here the CDR3 DNA reads TGTGCCAGCAGAGGGCACGAACCCTACAATGAGCAGTTCTTC.